The 25 T cell receptor beta chains listed next were all sequenced from one sample in a study of blood T cell repertoires in COVID-19. Method: immunoSEQ multiplex PCR; TCRdb's copy keeps in-frame clones and lacks some. The sample holds about 46,000 clones; 85% to 90% are singletons and the top ten take roughly 15%. Sequences were obtained from peripheral blood. The origin of the receptors is a human donor in a cohort sampled during active COVID-19.

The rearrangement links TRBV19 to TRBJ1-5; D gene uncertain. Germline assignment: CDR1 LNHDA and CDR2 SQIVND (reference sequence). The CDR3 totals 15 residues. Trimming removed 7 bases from V and 1 base from J, with 14 bases in between. DNA of the CDR3: TGTGCCAGTACCCCCTCGAGGGCCAGCAATCAGCCCCAGCATTTT. Its translation is CASTPSRASNQPQHF.

The V gene is TRBV5-1, the J gene TRBJ2-5; TRBD1 matches 8 bases. Trimming cost V 5 bases and J 5 bases; bases outside gene matches: 8. The CDR3 loop spans 14 amino acids. Germline assignment: CDR1 SGHRS and CDR2 YFSETQ. CDR3 nucleotide sequence: TGCGCCAGCAGAAAGGACAGGGTAGGGGAGACCCAGTACTTC. Translated, it gives CASRKDRVGETQYF.

The chain uses TRBV3-1 (or the pseudogene TRBV3-2) and TRBJ1-5; no firm D call. This CDR3 region has 13 residues. Germline-derived CDR1 and CDR2 are LGHDT and YNNKEL (reference sequence). The ends were cut back, 3 bases at V and 9 bases at J, with 12 bases in the middle. The DNA for the CDR3 is TGTGCCAGCAGCCAGATGCGGGTCCCGCCCCAGCATTTT. Translation: CASSQMRVPPQHF.

The table lists this clone with a few counts. The rearrangement joins TRBV9 to TRBJ1-1; the match to TRBD1 covers 7 bases. The length of the CDR3 is 15 residues. Germline V gene sequence: CDR1 SGDLS, CDR2 YYNGEE. After removal of 4 bases from V and 2 bases from J, the junction contained 8 bases not matched to a gene. This chain's CDR3 is CASSSGQLSNTEAFF. Here the CDR3 DNA reads TGTGCCAGCAGCTCGGGACAGTTATCTAACACTGAAGCTTTCTTT.

This clone was counted once. The J gene is TRBJ2-7, the V gene TRBV14; possibly TRBD2 for D (5 bases). The V gene's germline CDR1 is SGHDN and CDR2 FVKESK. The CDR3 spans 13 residues. V lost 1 base, J lost 5 bases, and 9 bases lay in between. The CDR3 spells CASSQASNHEQYF. CDR3 nucleotides: TGTGCCAGCAGCCAAGCTAGCAACCACGAGCAGTACTTC.

This clone was observed once. V usage is TRBV5-1 and J usage is TRBJ2-1, with a possible D match to TRBD2 (5 bases). The CDR3 totals 15 residues. Trimming stripped 1 base from V and 5 bases from J, with 13 bases between. CDR1 and CDR2 (germline): SGHRS, YFSETQ. The CDR3 loop reads CASSLTGKANNEQFF. In DNA form, the CDR3 reads TGCGCCAGCAGCTTGACCGGGAAGGCAAACAATGAGCAGTTCTTC.

This rearrangement joins TRBV19 to TRBJ2-7; a possible D gene is TRBD1 (5 bases). The CDR3 has 14 amino acids. V lost 5 bases and J lost 1, with 12 bases in between. CDR1 and CDR2 (germline): LNHDA, SQIVND (reference sequence). CDR3 region: CASSSFQGSYEQYF. CDR3 DNA: TGTGCCAGTAGTTCCTTCCAGGGTTCCTACGAGCAGTACTTC.

The chain uses TRBV2 and TRBJ1-1; D may be TRBD1 (5 bases). With 6 bases removed from V and 7 bases from J, the gap between germline ends came to 15 bases. This CDR3 comprises 13 residues. CDR1 and CDR2 (germline): SNHLY, FYNNEI. In nucleotides, the CDR3 is TGTGCCAGCAGACCCCAGGGTAGGGGTGAAGCTTTCTTT. Translation gives CASRPQGRGEAFF. Supplemented by reference TRBV2 and TRBJ1-1, the full variable domain reads EPEVTQTPSHQVTQMGQEVILRCVPISNHLYFYWYRQILGQKVEFLVSFYNNEISEKSEIFDDQFSVERPDGSNFTLKIRSTKLEDSAMYFCASRPQGRGEAFFGQGTRLTVV.

The chain recombines TRBV6-1 with TRBJ2-3; 7 positions match TRBD2. This CDR3 spans 17 amino acids. Germline-derived CDR1 and CDR2 are MNHNS and SASEGT. The trim removed 4 bases at V and 1 base at J, leaving 11 bases unmatched. CDR3 DNA sequence: TGTGCCAGCAGTGTATTTAGCCCTAGCGGTGGCACAGATACGCAGTATTTT. It yields the protein CASSVFSPSGGTDTQYF.

The rearrangement links TRBV3-1 (or the pseudogene TRBV3-2) to TRBJ2-7; 8 bases are a match to TRBD1. Germline trimming cut 0 bases from V and 4 bases from J; bases unmatched to any gene: 2. The germline gives CDR1 LGHDT, CDR2 YNNKEL (reference sequence). This CDR3 has 14 residues. The CDR3 is CASSQDRGRYEQYF. For the CDR3, the DNA is TGTGCCAGCAGCCAAGACAGGGGGCGGTACGAGCAGTACTTC.

V usage is TRBV28 and J usage is TRBJ1-2; 8 nucleotides match TRBD1. Trimming removed 5 bases from V and 4 bases from J; junction bases left unmatched: 9. The CDR3 is 15 amino acids. Germline V gene data show CDR1 as MDHEN and CDR2 as SYDVKM. The CDR3 DNA reads TGTGCCAGCAGTCCGTTCAGGGGGCAGACCTATGGCTACACCTTC. Protein sequence: CASSPFRGQTYGYTF.

V is TRBV4-1 and J is TRBJ1-2, with TRBD1 matching 9 bases. Germline V CDR1 and CDR2: MGHRA, YSYEKL. With 1 base clipped from V and 0 bases from J, the junction kept 6 bases outside the gene matches. The CDR3 runs 17 residues. In DNA form, the CDR3 reads TGCGCCAGCAGCCAAGGTCTACAGGGGGCAGCTAACTATGGCTACACCTTC. Protein product: CASSQGLQGAANYGYTF.

The chain has TRBV7-6 and TRBJ1-1; TRBD1 agrees at 11 bases. Germline loops: CDR1 SGHVS, CDR2 FNYEAQ. With V trimmed by 6 bases and J by 6 bases, 3 bases remained unmatched. CDR3 size: 13 residues. The CDR3 here is CASRDRGLAEAFF. The CDR3 DNA reads TGTGCCAGCAGGGACAGGGGGCTGGCTGAAGCTTTCTTT.

DNA for the CDR3: TGTGCCAGTAGTATTACCGACTCCATCTACAATGAGCAGTTCTTC. It specifies CASSITDSIYNEQFF. The V and J genes are TRBV19 and TRBJ2-1, with unresolved D. Trimming stripped 3 bases from V and 3 bases from J, with 12 bases between. This CDR3 region has 15 residues. From germline, CDR1 is LNHDA and CDR2 SQIVND (reference sequence). The whole variable domain, filled in from reference TRBV19 and TRBJ2-1, reads DGGITQSPKYLFRKEGQNVTLSCEQNLNHDAMYWYRQDPGQGLRLIYYSQIVNDFQKGDIAEGYSVSREKKESFPLTVTSAQKNPTAFYLCASSITDSIYNEQFFGPGTRLTVL.

The chain couples TRBV15 to TRBJ2-7; 12 nucleotides agree with TRBD2. Trimming cost V 5 bases and J 2 bases; bases outside gene matches: 4. Per the germline V gene, CDR1 is LNHNV and CDR2 is YYDKDF (reference sequence). This CDR3 comprises 15 residues. The CDR3 spells CATSETSGGPYEQYF. DNA of the CDR3: TGTGCCACCAGCGAGACTAGCGGGGGCCCCTACGAGCAGTACTTC. Using reference TRBV15 and TRBJ2-7 for the parts outside the CDR3, the full variable domain is DAMVIQNPRYQVTQFGKPVTLSCSQTLNHNVMYWYQQKSSQAPKLLFHYYDKDFNNEADTPDNFQSRRPNTSFCFLDIRSPGLGDTAMYLCATSETSGGPYEQYFGPGTRLTVT.

The rearrangement joins TRBV13 to TRBJ1-2; 9 nucleotides align to TRBD1. With 2 bases clipped from V and 3 bases from J, the junction kept 7 bases outside the gene matches. CDR3 size: 16 residues. CDR1 is PRHDT, CDR2 FYEKMQ, per germline (reference sequence). The CDR3 here is CASSLPSTGGDYGYTF. The CDR3 DNA sequence: TGTGCCAGCAGCTTACCAAGTACAGGGGGCGACTATGGCTACACCTTC.

The rearrangement links TRBV2 to TRBJ1-1, with no clear D. Trimming removed 8 bases at V and 7 bases at J, with 14 bases between. CDR1 is SNHLY, CDR2 FYNNEI, per germline. The CDR3 loop spans 12 amino acids. The CDR3: CASSVGTLEAFF. The CDR3 nucleotides read TGTGCCAGCTCCGTCGGTACTCTTGAAGCTTTCTTT.

V and J are TRBV27 and TRBJ1-2; TRBD1 agrees at 7 bases. After removal of 4 bases from V and 4 bases from J, the junction contained 12 bases not matched to a gene. Germline V gene data show CDR1 as MNHEY and CDR2 as SMNVEV (reference sequence). The CDR3 runs 16 residues. The CDR3 region has the DNA TGTGCCAGCAGTTCCCTCACCGGGACAGTCCTCTATGGCTACACCTTC. It codes for CASSSLTGTVLYGYTF.

For this clone: A read error may account for a junction end that differs from germline. The V gene is TRBV5-1, the J gene TRBJ2-7; D is unclear. CDR1 is SGHRS and CDR2 is YFSETQ in the germline V gene. There are 12 residues in the CDR3. The CDR3, as DNA: TGCGCCAGCAGATTGGACGGCTACGAGCAGTACTTC. It is translated as CASRLDGYEQYF.

The genes are TRBV2 and TRBJ1-5; D may be TRBD1 (5 bases). CDR1 and CDR2 (germline): SNHLY, FYNNEI. V was shortened by 10 bases and J by 2 bases, with 15 bases between the two germline ends. The CDR3 contains 14 residues. In DNA form, the CDR3 reads TGTGCCACAGCATGGCGGGGGGGCAATCAGCCCCAGCATTTT. Translated: CATAWRGGNQPQHF.

The rearrangement joins TRBV3-1 (or the pseudogene TRBV3-2) to TRBJ1-1; no definite D call. This CDR3 is built from 14 residues. Trimming took off 5 bases at V and 1 base at J, with 11 bases between the two ends. Germline V gives CDR1 LGHDT, CDR2 YNNKEL (reference sequence). The DNA for the CDR3 is TGTGCCAGCAGCAGAAGACAACCGAACACTGAAGCTTTCTTT. It translates to CASSRRQPNTEAFF.

The chain joins TRBV3-1 (or the pseudogene TRBV3-2) to TRBJ2-7; TRBD2 is a possible D gene (5 bases). Germline CDR1 is LGHDT and CDR2 is YNNKEL (reference sequence). Trimming left V 3 bases short and J 3 bases short, with 12 bases between. This CDR3 comprises 14 residues. CDR3 sequence reads: CASSQGGAGYEQYF. The CDR3 DNA sequence: TGTGCCAGCAGCCAGGGCGGTGCGGGCTACGAGCAGTACTTC.

The V call is TRBV13, the J call TRBJ1-1; TRBD1 aligns across 12 bases. The germline gives CDR1 PRHDT, CDR2 FYEKMQ (reference sequence). This CDR3 comprises 16 residues. The trim removed 5 bases at V and 4 bases at J, leaving 8 bases unmatched. DNA for the CDR3: TGTGCCAGCAGCCCCGGGACAGGGGGCGTAGCCACTGAAGCTTTCTTT. Its translation is CASSPGTGGVATEAFF.

J is TRBJ2-7 and V is TRBV9; TRBD2 agrees at 10 bases. CDR1 is SGDLS and CDR2 is YYNGEE in the germline V gene. The CDR3 is made up of 15 amino acids. V lost 0 bases and J lost 2; bases outside the gene matches: 2. CDR3 in DNA: TGTGCCAGCAGCGTAGCTAGCGGGGGACCCTACGAGCAGTACTTC. The encoded protein is CASSVASGGPYEQYF.

The chain recombines TRBV6-6 with TRBJ2-1, with TRBD2 identical over 7 bases. The germline V gene has CDR1 MNHNY and CDR2 SVGAGI (reference sequence). V lost 6 bases and J lost 5; bases outside the gene matches: 10. The CDR3 consists of 15 residues. CDR3 amino acids: CASSPGGAGDNEQFF. CDR3 DNA sequence: TGTGCCAGCAGCCCGGGGGGAGCGGGCGACAATGAGCAGTTCTTC.